This section outlines one T cell receptor (beta chain) sequence together with its context. This specimen belongs to a study of blood T cell repertoires in COVID-19. Turning to the study itself: Samples of COVID-19 (acute and convalescent) were obtained from the United States, Italy and Spain. The cDNA or gDNA used as material had been derived from T cells, B-cell-depleted T cells, or PBMCs.

V was pared by 0 bases and J by 7 bases, with 13 bases of the junction left unmatched. The CDR3 totals 16 residues. Looked up from germline, CDR1 is SGDLS and CDR2 is YYNGEE. The authors' processing: Scientists estimated how many nucleated cells there were by amplifying reference gene primers. Only in-frame clones appear in the TCRdb table, and some are missing; sequencing was by immunoSEQ multiplex PCR. That table furnishes V, J and clone size, whereas the DNA furnished D and trimming. The repertoire consists of some 210,000 clones, with just under 85% occurring once and the leading ten covering 4.5% to 5.5%.

This TCR derives from a woman in her 70s with active or convalescent COVID-19. Input material: peripheral blood. The chain links TRBV9 to TRBJ2-7; 7 nucleotides agree with TRBD2. CDR3 DNA sequence: TGTGCCAGCAGCGTAGGGGGGGACGGCGGGAGAAGAGAGCAGTACTTC. Amino acids: CASSVGGDGGRREQYF.